Listed here is a single T cell receptor (beta chain). Its antigen remains unidentified. Base qualities are not recorded, but no much larger clone differs from it by a single base. Patients chosen for sequencing had shown expansion of CD8+CD57+ cells by flow cytometry. Every patient had severe acquired aplastic anemia, diagnosed using the International Study of Aplastic Anemia and Agranulocytosis and Camitta criteria. No therapy had been received by the patients at the time of blood sampling. In the study, sorted CD4+ and CD8+ blood T cells from patients with severe aplastic anemia and from healthy subjects underwent deep sequencing of TCR repertoires. Patients were enrolled in the USA under clinicaltrials.gov protocols 00001620, 01623167, 00001397, 00071045, 00081523 and 00961064. Ficoll-Paque density gradient centrifugation was used to isolate peripheral blood mononuclear cells. Before DNA was extracted, CD4+ and CD8+ T cells were sorted using either FACS or magnetic beads.

Genomic DNA was used as template for profiling of TCR beta VDJ combinations and CDR3 sequences. An Illumina HiSeq 2000 was used for TCR repertoire sequencing. The published analysis was carried out like this. Repertoire assessment relied on Simpson's diversity index, CDR3 size and DJ length profiles, and TRBV/TRBJ rearrangement plots. The most abundant DNA sequence in the deep sequencing data was defined as the immunodominant clone. CDR3 amino acid sequences were checked for sharing between subjects and were compared against published repertoires and the VDJdb database. TCRdb took the public reads, trimmed them with fastp at Q25, ran MiXCR for clone calling and kept in-frame beta chains. A single entry per CDR3 protein holds the most common genes and DNA from its merged rows. TCRdb, rather than the study authors, made the V and J calls. This sample has over 150,000 distinct CDR3 sequences in its table, and 60% to 80% of those were observed once. Under 60% of the sample is in the top ten clones.

This sample was taken from a study of CD8+CD57+ T cells in acquired aplastic anemia (dated by TCRdb to the late 2010s). With regard to the full study: Extracted DNA from sorted CD4+ and CD8+ cells averaged approximately 3.4 ug, ranging from roughly 0.19 to 27.4 ug. CD8+CD57+ expansion was defined as a frequency above the mean frequency observed in healthy subjects. Here is what the overall study found, with its caveats: Although 25 to 30 CD8+ CDR3 sequences were shared by patients and controls, these sequences appeared highly expressed in patients and within the immunodominant clones of patients. CD8+ Simpson's diversity did not differ significantly between patients and healthy controls (P=0.060).

Between the V and J ends, shortened by 1 base and 1 base respectively, the junction contains 4 bases. The CDR3 runs 13 amino acids, cysteine and phenylalanine included. Kept here is only the CDR3 DNA, which spans 39 bases and is read in frame from base 1. The germline V gene encodes CDR1 LNHDA and CDR2 SQIVND (reference sequence). The sequence joins TRBV19 to TRBJ1-1, with the D gene uncertain. Sample: sorted CD4+, CD8+, or CD8+CD57+ T cells (not recorded which) from PBMCs. The source is a human donor with aplastic anemia. The nucleotide sequence is given as TGTGCCAGTAGTATAGCTCAGAACACTGAAGCTTTCTTT. Translated, this is CASSIAQNTEAFF.